Sequencing of this T cell receptor beta chain was carried out in a study of CD8 T cells in ankylosing spondylitis. TCRdb reprocessed the 5' RACE reads via MiXCR and lists one record per CDR3 protein. The sample has around 130,000 distinct CDR3 sequences, approximately 9.7% seen once. This clonotype was observed many times. Its antigen is still unknown. The V end was cut by 1 base, the J end by 5 bases, with 8 bases between. CDR1 is MDHEN and CDR2 is SYDVKM in the germline V gene. CDR3 length equals 13 residues. General observations from the study: Disease-linked clones bore a CD8+ phenotype and were relatively rare in peripheral blood.

This sequence joins TRBV28 and TRBJ1-1, with D perhaps TRBD1 (5 bases). This receptor was obtained from a male donor with ankylosing spondylitis or in good health (not recorded which). The sample comprised blood, either unsorted or a sorted T cell fraction (not recorded which). The CDR3 is CASSLYGGTEAFF. CDR3 nucleotides: TGTGCCAGCAGTTTATATGGGGGGACTGAAGCTTTCTTT.